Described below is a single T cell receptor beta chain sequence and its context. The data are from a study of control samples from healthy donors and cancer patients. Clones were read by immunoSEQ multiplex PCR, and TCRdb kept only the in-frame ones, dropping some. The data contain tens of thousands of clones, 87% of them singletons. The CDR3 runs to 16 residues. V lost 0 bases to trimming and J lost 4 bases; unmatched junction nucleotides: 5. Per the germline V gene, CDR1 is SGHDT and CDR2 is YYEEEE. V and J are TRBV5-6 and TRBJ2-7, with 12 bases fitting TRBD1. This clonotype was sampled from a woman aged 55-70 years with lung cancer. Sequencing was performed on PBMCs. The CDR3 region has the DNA TGTGCCAGCAGCTTGGCCGGGACAGGGGGCGCGTACGAGCAGTACTTC. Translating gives CASSLAGTGGAYEQYF.